Listed below are T cell receptor beta chains from one sample, sequenced in a study of blood T cell repertoires in COVID-19. Generated by immunoSEQ multiplex PCR, the TCRdb table keeps only in-frame clones and is missing some. Among more than 95,000 clones, roughly nine tenths were seen once, and the ten largest hold approximately 7.2%. The sequenced material came from peripheral blood. The receptors were gathered from a man between 65 and 85 years old who had recovered from COVID-19. CDR3s leave out the opening cysteine and the closing phenylalanine or tryptophan. The order of the fields is J gene, V gene, CDR3 protein.

J gene: TRBJ2-7
V gene: TRBV27
CDR3 protein: ASSLGRALSYEQY

J gene: TRBJ1-1
V gene: TRBV4-3
CDR3 protein: ASSQRDGSTEAF

J gene: TRBJ1-6
V gene: TRBV19
CDR3 protein: ASSTRGNSPLH

J gene: TRBJ1-6
V gene: TRBV7-7
CDR3 protein: ASSLDRGFHSPLH

J gene: TRBJ2-1
V gene: TRBV5-1
CDR3 protein: ASSFSGRSYNEQF

J gene: TRBJ1-3
V gene: TRBV30
CDR3 protein: AWSRAGASGNTIY

J gene: TRBJ1-4
V gene: TRBV4-3
CDR3 protein: ASSPTATNEKLF

J gene: TRBJ1-6
V gene: TRBV5-4
CDR3 protein: ASSQVGGALVSPLH

J gene: TRBJ2-6
V gene: TRBV4-1
CDR3 protein: ASSQTGAGANVLT

J gene: TRBJ2-1
V gene: TRBV27
CDR3 protein: ASSPTPGLAGGSEQF

J gene: TRBJ1-3
V gene: TRBV6-5
CDR3 protein: ASSFDSLENTIY

J gene: TRBJ1-3
V gene: TRBV6-5
CDR3 protein: ASSRQGDSGNTIY

J gene: TRBJ1-4
V gene: TRBV5-4
CDR3 protein: ASSTDRGRDEKLF

J gene: TRBJ1-1
V gene: TRBV28
CDR3 protein: ASTQQGADAF

J gene: TRBJ2-7
V gene: TRBV28
CDR3 protein: ASSGPGTGSYEQY

J gene: TRBJ2-1
V gene: TRBV7-8
CDR3 protein: ASSLGGRDAYNEQF

J gene: TRBJ1-4
V gene: TRBV5-5
CDR3 protein: ASSEDSLEKLF

J gene: TRBJ2-5
V gene: TRBV2
CDR3 protein: ASSGGSGGARETQY

J gene: TRBJ2-7
V gene: TRBV5-4
CDR3 protein: ASTSKQGASYEQY

J gene: TRBJ2-4
V gene: TRBV19
CDR3 protein: ASSILEGNIQY

J gene: TRBJ2-1
V gene: TRBV24-1
CDR3 protein: ATSDFSLAGGSDEQF

J gene: TRBJ2-3
V gene: TRBV5-1
CDR3 protein: ASSFLSRGDTQY

J gene: TRBJ2-5
V gene: TRBV5-1
CDR3 protein: ASSLDSETQY

J gene: TRBJ1-1
V gene: TRBV4-3
CDR3 protein: ASSQIVSGEAF

J gene: TRBJ2-5
V gene: TRBV9
CDR3 protein: ASSGGSWSGSGETQY

J gene: TRBJ1-2
V gene: TRBV5-5
CDR3 protein: ASSVYRQANGYT

J gene: TRBJ1-3
V gene: TRBV18
CDR3 protein: ASSPGPSSGNTIY

J gene: TRBJ1-2
V gene: TRBV6-6
CDR3 protein: ASSLLERGYT

J gene: TRBJ2-2
V gene: TRBV20-1
CDR3 protein: SASSGGPGTGELF

J gene: TRBJ1-5
V gene: TRBV18
CDR3 protein: ASSPEFNQPQH

J gene: TRBJ2-3
V gene: TRBV27
CDR3 protein: ASSFRHSSTDTQY

J gene: TRBJ2-1
V gene: TRBV4-2
CDR3 protein: ASSPIAGGNDNEQF

J gene: TRBJ2-2
V gene: TRBV11-2
CDR3 protein: ASSPGTSGVPGELF

J gene: TRBJ2-3
V gene: TRBV9
CDR3 protein: ASSVTSQRGGRGNTQY

J gene: TRBJ1-1
V gene: TRBV12-3/TRBV12-4
CDR3 protein: ASSLMGGAAF

J gene: TRBJ2-2
V gene: TRBV5-8
CDR3 protein: ASSFRNTGELF

J gene: TRBJ2-7
V gene: TRBV19
CDR3 protein: ASSIRPGEYEQY